This T cell receptor beta chain was captured by sequencing in a study of response to subunit inactivated influenza vaccine. The V segment lost 6 bases and the J segment 5 bases; nucleotides outside the gene matches: 5. The CDR3 loop spans 13 amino acids. TCRdb processed the RT-PCR reads anew with MiXCR; each CDR3 protein has one entry. Counted here are about 540,000 distinct CDR3 sequences, under 30% occurring once; the ten biggest clones make up 2.5% to 3%. Another study also made use of these data, one on T cells expressing NK-cell markers. This second study notes: It was by 5'RACE template switching with UMIs that TCR beta cDNA was made. In more than five donors, dominant CD3+CD56+NKG2C+ clonotypes ranked among the top 10 CD8+ clonotypes. Four of the donors also had these clonotypes leading their CD3+CD56-NKG2C+ fraction.

The sample consisted of CD4+ T cells sorted from PBMCs, taken 11 to 12 days after vaccination. The sequence came from a man aged 50 to 60 who received an inactivated influenza vaccine. This chain joins TRBV12-3 or TRBV12-4 and TRBJ2-5; 8 bases are a match to TRBD1. The CDR3 DNA reads as TGTGCCAGCAGAAAGACAGGGGCTGAGACCCAGTACTTC. It specifies CASRKTGAETQYF.